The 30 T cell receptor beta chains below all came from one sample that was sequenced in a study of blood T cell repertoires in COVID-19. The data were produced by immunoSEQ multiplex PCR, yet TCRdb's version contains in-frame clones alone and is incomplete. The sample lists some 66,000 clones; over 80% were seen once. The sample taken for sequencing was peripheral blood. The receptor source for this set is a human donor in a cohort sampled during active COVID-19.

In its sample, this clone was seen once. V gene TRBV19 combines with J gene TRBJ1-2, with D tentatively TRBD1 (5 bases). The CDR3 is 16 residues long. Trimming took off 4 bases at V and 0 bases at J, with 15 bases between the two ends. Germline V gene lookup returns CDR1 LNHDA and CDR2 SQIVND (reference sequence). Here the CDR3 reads CASSKGKGGPNYGYTF. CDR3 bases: TGTGCCAGTAGTAAGGGGAAGGGAGGACCTAACTATGGCTACACCTTC. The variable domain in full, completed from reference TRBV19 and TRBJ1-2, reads DGGITQSPKYLFRKEGQNVTLSCEQNLNHDAMYWYRQDPGQGLRLIYYSQIVNDFQKGDIAEGYSVSREKKESFPLTVTSAQKNPTAFYLCASSKGKGGPNYGYTFGSGTRLTVV.

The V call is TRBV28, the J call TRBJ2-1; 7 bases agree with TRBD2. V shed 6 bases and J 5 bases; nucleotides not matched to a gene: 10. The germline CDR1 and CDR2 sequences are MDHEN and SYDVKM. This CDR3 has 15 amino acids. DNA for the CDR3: TGTGCCAGCAGCCCTTGGGGGGGGGAGAACAATGAGCAGTTCTTC. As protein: CASSPWGGENNEQFF.

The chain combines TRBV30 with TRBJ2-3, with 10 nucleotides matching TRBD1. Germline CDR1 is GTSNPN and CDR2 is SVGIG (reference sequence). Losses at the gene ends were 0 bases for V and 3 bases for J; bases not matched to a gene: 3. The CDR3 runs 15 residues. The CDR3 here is CAWSVPGQGTDTQYF. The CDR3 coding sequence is TGTGCCTGGAGTGTACCGGGACAGGGGACAGATACGCAGTATTTT.

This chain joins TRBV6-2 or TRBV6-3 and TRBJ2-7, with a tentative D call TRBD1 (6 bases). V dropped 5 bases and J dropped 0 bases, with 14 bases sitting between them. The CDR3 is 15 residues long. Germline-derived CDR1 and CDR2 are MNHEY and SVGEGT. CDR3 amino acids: CASSAHGTLSYEQYF. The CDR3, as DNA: TGTGCCAGCAGTGCTCACGGGACACTCTCCTACGAGCAGTACTTC.

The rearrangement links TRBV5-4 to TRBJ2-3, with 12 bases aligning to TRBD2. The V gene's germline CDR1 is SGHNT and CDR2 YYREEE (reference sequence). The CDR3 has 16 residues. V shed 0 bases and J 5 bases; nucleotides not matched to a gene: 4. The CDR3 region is CASSLGLAGARDTQYF. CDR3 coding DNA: TGTGCCAGCAGCTTGGGACTAGCGGGGGCTAGAGATACGCAGTATTTT.

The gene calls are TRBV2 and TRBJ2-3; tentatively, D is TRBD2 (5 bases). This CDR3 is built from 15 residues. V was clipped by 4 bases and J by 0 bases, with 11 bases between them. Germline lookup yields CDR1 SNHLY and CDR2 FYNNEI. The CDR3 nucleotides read TGTGCCAGCAGTGGGAAACTAGTCAGCACAGATACGCAGTATTTT. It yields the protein CASSGKLVSTDTQYF.

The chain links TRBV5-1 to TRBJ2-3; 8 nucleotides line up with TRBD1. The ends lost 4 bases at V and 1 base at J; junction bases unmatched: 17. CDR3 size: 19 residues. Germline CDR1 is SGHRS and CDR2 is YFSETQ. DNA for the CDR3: TGCGCCAGCAGCGAGAAAACAATATACGGGACAGGCCGCACAGATACGCAGTATTTT. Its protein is CASSEKTIYGTGRTDTQYF.

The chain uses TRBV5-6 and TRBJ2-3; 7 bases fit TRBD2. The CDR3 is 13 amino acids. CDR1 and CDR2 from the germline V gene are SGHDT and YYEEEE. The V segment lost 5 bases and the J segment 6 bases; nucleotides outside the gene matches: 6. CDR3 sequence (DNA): TGTGCCAGCAGAATGGGGGGGTCGGATACGCAGTATTTT. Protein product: CASRMGGSDTQYF. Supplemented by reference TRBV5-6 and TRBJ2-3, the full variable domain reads DAGVTQSPTHLIKTRGQQVTLRCSPKSGHDTVSWYQQALGQGPQFIFQYYEEEERQRGNFPDRFSGHQFPNYSSELNVNALLLGDSALYLCASRMGGSDTQYFGPGTRLTVL.

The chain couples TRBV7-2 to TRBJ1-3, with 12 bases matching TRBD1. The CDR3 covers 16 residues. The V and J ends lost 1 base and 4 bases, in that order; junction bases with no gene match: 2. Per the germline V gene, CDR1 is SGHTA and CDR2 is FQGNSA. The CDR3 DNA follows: TGTGCCAGCAGCTTAGGGGGACAGGGGGCGGGAAACACCATATATTTT. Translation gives CASSLGGQGAGNTIYF. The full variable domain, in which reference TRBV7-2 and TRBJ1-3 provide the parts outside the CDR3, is GAGVSQSPSNKVTEKGKDVELRCDPISGHTALYWYRQSLGQGLEFLIYFQGNSAPDKSGLPSDRFSAERTGGSVSTLTIQRTQQEDSAVYLCASSLGGQGAGNTIYFGEGSWLTVV.

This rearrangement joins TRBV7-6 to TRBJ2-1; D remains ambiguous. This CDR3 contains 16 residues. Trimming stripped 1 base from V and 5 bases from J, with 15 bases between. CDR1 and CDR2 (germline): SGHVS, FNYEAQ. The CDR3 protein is CASSLGSSIGDNEQFF. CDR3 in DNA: TGTGCCAGCAGCTTAGGGTCCTCCATCGGAGACAATGAGCAGTTCTTC.

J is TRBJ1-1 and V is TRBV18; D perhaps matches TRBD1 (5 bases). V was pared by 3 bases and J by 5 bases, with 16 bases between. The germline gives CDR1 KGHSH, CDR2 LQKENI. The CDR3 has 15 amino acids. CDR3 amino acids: CASSPSRDRGTEAFF. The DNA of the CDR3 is TGTGCCAGCTCACCGTCGCGGGACCGGGGGACTGAAGCTTTCTTT.

CDR3 in DNA: TGTGCCAGCAGTTCGACAGCGAACACTGAAGCTTTCTTT. This encodes CASSSTANTEAFF. This sequence joins TRBV12-3 or TRBV12-4 and TRBJ1-1, with a weak D call TRBD1 (5 bases). Deletions cut 4 bases from V and 1 base from J, with 7 bases between. This CDR3 is 13 amino acids long.

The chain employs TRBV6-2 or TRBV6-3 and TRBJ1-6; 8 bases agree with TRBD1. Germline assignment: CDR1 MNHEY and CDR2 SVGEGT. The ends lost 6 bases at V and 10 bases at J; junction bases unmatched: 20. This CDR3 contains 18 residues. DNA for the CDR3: TGTGCCAGCAGCCCAACGCCATCGACAGGGGCATTAACGTCACCCCTCCACTTT. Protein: CASSPTPSTGALTSPLHF.

The CDR3 protein is CASSQWGPHNEQFF. The CDR3 coding sequence is TGTGCCAGCAGCCAATGGGGGCCTCACAATGAGCAGTTCTTC. V is TRBV3-1 (or the pseudogene TRBV3-2) and J is TRBJ2-1; weak D call: TRBD1 (6 bases). CDR3 size: 14 residues. The germline V gene has CDR1 LGHDT and CDR2 YNNKEL (reference sequence). The V end lost 2 bases, the J end lost 5 bases, and 10 bases lay between the germline ends.

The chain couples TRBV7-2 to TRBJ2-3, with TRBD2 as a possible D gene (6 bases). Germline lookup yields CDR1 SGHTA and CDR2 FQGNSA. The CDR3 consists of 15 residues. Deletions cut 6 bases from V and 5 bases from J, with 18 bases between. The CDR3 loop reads CASRPNRGLLDTQYF. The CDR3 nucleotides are TGTGCCAGCAGACCCAACCGCGGACTATTAGATACGCAGTATTTT.

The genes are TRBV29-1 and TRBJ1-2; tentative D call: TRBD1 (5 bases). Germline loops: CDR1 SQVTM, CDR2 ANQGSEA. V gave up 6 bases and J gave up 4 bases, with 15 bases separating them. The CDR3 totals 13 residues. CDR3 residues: CSVLLDSIYGYTF. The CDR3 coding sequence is TGCAGCGTCCTCCTCGACAGCATCTATGGCTACACCTTC.

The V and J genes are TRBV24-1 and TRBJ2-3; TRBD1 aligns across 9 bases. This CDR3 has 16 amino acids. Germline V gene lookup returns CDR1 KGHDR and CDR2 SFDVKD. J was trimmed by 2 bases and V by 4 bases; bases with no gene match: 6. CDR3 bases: TGTGCCACCAGTGAGTCCGGGACAGGGTCCACAGATACGCAGTATTTT. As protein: CATSESGTGSTDTQYF.

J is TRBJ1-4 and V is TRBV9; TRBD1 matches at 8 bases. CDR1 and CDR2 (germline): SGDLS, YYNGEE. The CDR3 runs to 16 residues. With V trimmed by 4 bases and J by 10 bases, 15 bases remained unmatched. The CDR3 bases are TGTGCCAGCAGCCCCCCCACCGGGACAGGCTTCGGAAAACTGTTTTTT. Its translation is CASSPPTGTGFGKLFF.

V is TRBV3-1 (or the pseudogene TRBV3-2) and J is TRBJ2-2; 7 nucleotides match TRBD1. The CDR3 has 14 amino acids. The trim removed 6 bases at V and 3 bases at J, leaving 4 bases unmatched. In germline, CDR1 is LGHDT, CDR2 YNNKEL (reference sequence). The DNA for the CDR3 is TGTGCCAGCAGACGGCAGGGGGACACCGGGGAGCTGTTTTTT. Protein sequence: CASRRQGDTGELFF.

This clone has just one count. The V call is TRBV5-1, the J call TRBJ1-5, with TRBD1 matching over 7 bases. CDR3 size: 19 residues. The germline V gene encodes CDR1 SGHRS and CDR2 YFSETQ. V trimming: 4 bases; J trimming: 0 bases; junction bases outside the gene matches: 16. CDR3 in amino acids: CASSPTKDRARFSNQPQHF. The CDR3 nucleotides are TGCGCCAGCAGCCCCACAAAAGACAGGGCGAGGTTTAGCAATCAGCCCCAGCATTTT.

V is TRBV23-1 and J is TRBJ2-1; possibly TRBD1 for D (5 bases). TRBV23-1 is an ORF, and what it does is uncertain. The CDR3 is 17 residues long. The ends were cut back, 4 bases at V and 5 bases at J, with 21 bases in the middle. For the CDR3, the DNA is TGCGCCAGCAGTCGTTTGTCCAAAGGAAAGGGGAACAATGAGCAGTTCTTC. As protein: CASSRLSKGKGNNEQFF.

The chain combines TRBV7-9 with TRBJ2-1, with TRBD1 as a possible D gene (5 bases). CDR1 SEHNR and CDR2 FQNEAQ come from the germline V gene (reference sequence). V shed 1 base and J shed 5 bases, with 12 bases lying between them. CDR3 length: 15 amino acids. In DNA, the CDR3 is TGTGCCAGCAGCTTAGTGCAGGGAAGGGACAATGAGCAGTTCTTC. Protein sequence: CASSLVQGRDNEQFF.

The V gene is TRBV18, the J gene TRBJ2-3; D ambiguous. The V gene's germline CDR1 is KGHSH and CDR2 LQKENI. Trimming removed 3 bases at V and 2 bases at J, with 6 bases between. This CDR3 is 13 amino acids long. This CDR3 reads CASSPYNTDTQYF. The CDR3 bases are TGTGCCAGCTCACCGTACAACACAGATACGCAGTATTTT.

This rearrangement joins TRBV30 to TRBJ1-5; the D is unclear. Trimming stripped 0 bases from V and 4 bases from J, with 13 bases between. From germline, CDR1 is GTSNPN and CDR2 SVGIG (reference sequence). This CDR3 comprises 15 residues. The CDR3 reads CAWSVISGLNQPQHF. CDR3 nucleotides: TGTGCCTGGAGTGTAATCTCGGGTCTTAATCAGCCCCAGCATTTT. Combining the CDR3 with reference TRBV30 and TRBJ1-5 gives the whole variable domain SQTIHQWPATLVQPVGSPLSLECTVEGTSNPNLYWYRQAAGRGLQLLFYSVGIGQISSEVPQNLSASRPQDRQFILSSKKLLLSDSGFYLCAWSVISGLNQPQHFGDGTRLSIL.

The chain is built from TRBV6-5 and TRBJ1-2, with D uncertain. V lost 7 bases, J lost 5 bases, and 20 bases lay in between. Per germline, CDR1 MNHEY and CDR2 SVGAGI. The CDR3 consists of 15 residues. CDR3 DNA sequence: TGTGCCAGCACTCACGGCGGCGGGGAAGGGTATGGCTACACCTTC. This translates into CASTHGGGEGYGYTF.

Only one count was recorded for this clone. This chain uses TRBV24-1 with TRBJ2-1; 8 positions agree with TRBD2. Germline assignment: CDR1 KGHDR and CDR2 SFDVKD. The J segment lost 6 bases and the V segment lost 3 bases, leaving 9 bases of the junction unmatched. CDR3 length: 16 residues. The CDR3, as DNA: TGTGCCACCAGTGATAGGCCAGCGGGAGATGTCAATGAGCAGTTCTTC. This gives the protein CATSDRPAGDVNEQFF.

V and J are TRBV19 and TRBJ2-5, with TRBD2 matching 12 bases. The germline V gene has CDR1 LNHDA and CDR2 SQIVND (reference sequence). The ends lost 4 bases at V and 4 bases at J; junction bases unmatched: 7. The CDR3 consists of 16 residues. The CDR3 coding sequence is TGTGCCAGTAGTACGCTAGCGGGAGGGCCGTCAGAGACCCAGTACTTC. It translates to CASSTLAGGPSETQYF.

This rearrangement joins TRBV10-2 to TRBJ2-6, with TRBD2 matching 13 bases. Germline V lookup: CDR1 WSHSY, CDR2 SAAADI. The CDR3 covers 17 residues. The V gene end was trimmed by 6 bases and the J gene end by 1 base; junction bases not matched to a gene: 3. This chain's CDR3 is CASSRLAGGSGANVLTF. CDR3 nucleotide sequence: TGCGCCAGCAGCCGACTAGCGGGGGGATCTGGGGCCAACGTCCTGACTTTC.

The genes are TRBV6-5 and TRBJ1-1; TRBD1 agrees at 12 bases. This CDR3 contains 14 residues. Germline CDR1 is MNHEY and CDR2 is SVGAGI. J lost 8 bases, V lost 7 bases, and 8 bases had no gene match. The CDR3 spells CASTLSGQGAEAFF. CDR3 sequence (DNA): TGTGCCAGCACTCTTTCGGGACAGGGGGCCGAAGCTTTCTTT.

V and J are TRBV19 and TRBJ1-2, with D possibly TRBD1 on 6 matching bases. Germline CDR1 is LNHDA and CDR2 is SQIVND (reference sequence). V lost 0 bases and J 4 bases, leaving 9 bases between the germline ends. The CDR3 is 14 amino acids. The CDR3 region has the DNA TGTGCCAGTAGTATAGATGGGGGCGGCTATGGCTACACCTTC. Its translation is CASSIDGGGYGYTF.